These 10 T cell receptor beta chains share one sample of origin, sequenced in a study of CD8+CD57+ T cells in acquired aplastic anemia. The template used for profiling TCR beta VDJ and CDR3 was genomic DNA. In TCRdb, the reads were re-called with MiXCR into one record per CDR3 protein. In the table there are approximately 200,000 distinct CDR3 sequences, 61% of which are singletons. The source material was sorted CD4+, CD8+, or CD8+CD57+ T cells (not recorded which) from PBMCs. These receptor sequences come from a human donor in good health.

This clonotype was seen more than once but under ten times. The chain links TRBV9 to TRBJ2-5, with D maybe TRBD2 (6 bases). Germline V gives CDR1 SGDLS, CDR2 YYNGEE. V was pared by 0 bases and J by 3 bases, with 9 bases between. The CDR3 covers 14 residues. Written as DNA, the CDR3 is TGTGCCAGCAGCGTAGGACTAGGGGAAGAGACCCAGTACTTC. This encodes CASSVGLGEETQYF.

This clonotype was counted ten times or more. The chain is built from TRBV19 and TRBJ2-3, with D possibly matching TRBD2 (6 bases). Germline CDR1 is LNHDA and CDR2 is SQIVND (reference sequence). The CDR3 has 12 residues. Trimming pared 9 bases from V and 4 bases from J, leaving 11 bases between. For the CDR3, the DNA is TGTGCCAGCACGGAGGGACCAGATACGCAGTATTTT. Protein product: CASTEGPDTQYF.

This clonotype was seen at least ten times. The chain carries TRBV6-2 or TRBV6-3 and TRBJ2-3; possibly TRBD1 for D (5 bases). CDR3 length equals 13 residues. CDR1 is MNHEY, CDR2 SVGEGT, per germline. V lost 7 bases and J lost 4, with 12 bases in between. CDR3 residues: CASNRGEADTQYF. The CDR3 coding sequence is TGTGCCAGCAATAGGGGCGAGGCAGATACGCAGTATTTT.

The chain couples TRBV13 to TRBJ2-1; the D gene is possibly TRBD1 (6 bases). The length of the CDR3 is 17 residues. V lost 4 bases to trimming and J lost 0 bases, with 16 bases between them. From germline, CDR1 is PRHDT and CDR2 FYEKMQ (reference sequence). This chain's CDR3 is CASSSSGDPSSYNEQFF. CDR3 nucleotides: TGTGCCAGCAGCTCCTCAGGGGACCCAAGCTCCTACAATGAGCAGTTCTTC.

This chain joins TRBV7-9 and TRBJ2-7; D gene uncertain. With 2 bases removed from V and 7 bases from J, the gap between germline ends came to 12 bases. This CDR3 comprises 13 residues. Germline V lookup: CDR1 SEHNR, CDR2 FQNEAQ (reference sequence). The CDR3 nucleotides are TGTGCCAGCAGCTTAACAGTCCTTTGGGAGCAGTACTTC. It codes for CASSLTVLWEQYF.

As to this clonotype: Given the absence of the conserved phenylalanine or tryptophan at the CDR3 end, a read error is likely. This chain joins TRBV7-8 and TRBJ2-7; possibly TRBD2 for D (5 bases). V lost 8 bases and J lost 2, with 19 bases in between. CDR1 and CDR2 from the germline V gene are SGHVS and FQNEAQ. CDR3 length equals 15 residues. The CDR3 nucleotides are TGTGCCAGCGCAACACCTGCGGGTAACCCCTACGAGCAGTACCTC. Its protein product is CASATPAGNPYEQYL.

The chain is built from TRBV10-2 and TRBJ1-2, with D uncertain. Germline loops: CDR1 WSHSY, CDR2 SAAADI. V was clipped by 4 bases and J by 6 bases, with 6 bases between them. The CDR3 has 11 residues. The CDR3 DNA reads TGCGCCAGCAGTGTCGGGGATGGCTACACCTTC. This gives the protein CASSVGDGYTF.

This clonotype has at least ten counts. The CDR3 nucleotides read TGTGCCAGCAGCGTGTGGGCGGGTAGCGGGGTACCCTACGAGCAGTACTTC. Its protein product is CASSVWAGSGVPYEQYF. The chain links TRBV5-8 to TRBJ2-7; 8 bases line up with TRBD2. The V segment lost 4 bases and the J segment 2 bases; nucleotides outside the gene matches: 14. The CDR3 spans 17 residues. CDR1 and CDR2 (germline): SGHTS, YDEGEE.

This sequence joins TRBV24-1 and TRBJ2-1; 9 bases agree with TRBD1. The germline V gene encodes CDR1 KGHDR and CDR2 SFDVKD. The CDR3 extends over 17 amino acids. V gave up 0 bases and J gave up 5 bases; unmatched junction bases: 7. CDR3: CATSDLISGTGNNEQFF. The CDR3 DNA reads as TGTGCCACCAGTGATTTGATCTCCGGGACAGGGAACAATGAGCAGTTCTTC.

This chain connects TRBV19 to TRBJ1-1, with 12 bases that match TRBD1. This CDR3 contains 15 residues. Trimming at V came to 7 bases and at J to 5 bases, leaving 8 bases not matched to a gene. The V gene's germline CDR1 is LNHDA and CDR2 SQIVND (reference sequence). The CDR3 DNA sequence: TGTGCCAGTATGGGGGACAGGGGGCGCCGGACTGAAGCTTTCTTT. Translation gives CASMGDRGRRTEAFF. The complete variable domain, with remaining parts taken from reference TRBV19 and TRBJ1-1, reads DGGITQSPKYLFRKEGQNVTLSCEQNLNHDAMYWYRQDPGQGLRLIYYSQIVNDFQKGDIAEGYSVSREKKESFPLTVTSAQKNPTAFYLCASMGDRGRRTEAFFGQGTRLTVV.